Listed below are T cell receptor beta chains from one sample, sequenced in a study of post-analysis software for immune sequencing data. Each CDR3 protein is one row after TCRdb ran MiXCR on the PCR reads. The repertoire holds 750,000 to 950,000 distinct CDR3 sequences, roughly 50% seen once, with approximately 4.2% in the top ten. The sequencing sample was made of blood. The receptors derive from a girl between 5 and 17 years old with multiple sclerosis. Each CDR3 is given with its conserved first and last residue. D genes are given only for firm matches. Only some rows state a clone size, as once, few, many or a class for expanded clones.

abundance: NA; v_gene: TRBV10-3; j_gene: TRBJ1-2; d_gene: NA; CDR3aa: CAISEPRGSGYTF; CDR3nt: TGTGCCATCAGTGAGCCGAGGGGTTCGGGCTACACCTTC
abundance: few; v_gene: TRBV5-1; j_gene: TRBJ2-7; d_gene: TRBD2; CDR3aa: CASSLRLAGVSRYEQYF; CDR3nt: TGCGCCAGCAGCCTCAGACTAGCGGGAGTAAGCCGCTACGAGCAGTACTTC
abundance: once; v_gene: TRBV27; j_gene: TRBJ2-2; d_gene: TRBD1; CDR3aa: CASSFAALPGQIITGELFF; CDR3nt: TGTGCCAGCAGTTTCGCCGCCCTTCCGGGACAGATAATCACCGGGGAGCTGTTTTTT
abundance: once; v_gene: TRBV5-1; j_gene: TRBJ2-2; d_gene: TRBD2; CDR3aa: CASSAGVYTGELFF; CDR3nt: TGCGCCAGCAGCGCGGGAGTATACACCGGGGAGCTGTTTTTT
abundance: NA; v_gene: TRBV5-1; j_gene: TRBJ2-3; d_gene: NA; CDR3aa: CASSFTGGLTDTQYF; CDR3nt: TGCGCCAGCAGCTTCACTGGGGGGCTCACAGATACGCAGTATTTT
abundance: NA; v_gene: TRBV7-9; j_gene: TRBJ2-7; d_gene: NA; CDR3aa: CASSGAHQTESYEQYF; CDR3nt: TGTGCCAGCAGCGGGGCACACCAGACAGAATCCTACGAGCAGTACTTC
abundance: NA; v_gene: TRBV12-3/TRBV12-4; j_gene: TRBJ1-4; d_gene: TRBD1; CDR3aa: CASSPRQGRGGNEKLFF; CDR3nt: TGTGCCAGCAGTCCCCGACAGGGACGTGGGGGTAATGAAAAACTGTTTTTT
abundance: few; v_gene: TRBV12-3/TRBV12-4; j_gene: TRBJ2-3; d_gene: NA; CDR3aa: CASSLVGSRTDTQYF; CDR3nt: TGTGCCAGCAGTTTAGTCGGGAGCCGCACAGATACGCAGTATTTT
abundance: NA; v_gene: TRBV4-1; j_gene: TRBJ1-4; d_gene: NA; CDR3aa: CASSQDGGGANEKLFF; CDR3nt: TGCGCCAGCAGCCAAGATGGCGGGGGAGCTAATGAAAAACTGTTTTTT
abundance: NA; v_gene: TRBV27; j_gene: TRBJ2-7; d_gene: NA; CDR3aa: CAPGPTYF; CDR3nt: TGTGCCCCTGGACCCACGTACTTC